The entry that follows covers one T cell receptor (beta chain) sequence. Its specificity is not known. This sample stems from a study of long-term antiretroviral therapy in people with HIV. Study observations and caveats: Post-ART samples showed increased diversity that remained below transplant donor control levels. Information on adherence to ART, viral resistance or therapy changes was unavailable.

Every participant gave one or more pre-ART and two or more post-ART PBMC samples. The V gene's germline CDR1 is MDHEN and CDR2 SYDVKM. The CDR3 covers 17 residues. V lost 4 bases, J lost 0 bases, and 7 bases stayed unmatched. Running of the v3.0 immunoSEQ assay took place at survey level. Profiled with immunoSEQ multiplex PCR; TCRdb holds only in-frame clones, not every one. This table holds more than 45,000 clones, about 86% found once. The receptor was isolated from a woman between 18 and 29 years old with HIV. This specimen was unsorted PBMCs, taken 0.8 years after starting antiretroviral therapy. V gene TRBV28 combines with J gene TRBJ1-5; 9 bases align to TRBD1. CDR3 nucleotides: TGTGCCAGCAGTTCGGGACAGGGAGTATATAGCAATCAGCCCCAGCATTTT. Translation gives CASSSGQGVYSNQPQHF.